This entry lists 28 T cell receptor beta chains sequenced from one sample in a study of blood T cell repertoires in COVID-19. Profiling relied on immunoSEQ multiplex PCR, and the TCRdb table lists in-frame clones only, not all of them. The table shows about 240,000 clones, with approximately 85% occurring only once. Sequencing was carried out using peripheral blood. These receptors were collected from a woman in her sixties or seventies with active or convalescent COVID-19.

V gene TRBV3-1 (or the pseudogene TRBV3-2) combines with J gene TRBJ1-6; D is unclear. V was cut by 1 base and J by 7 bases, with 8 bases left in between. The CDR3 consists of 14 residues. From germline, CDR1 is LGHDT and CDR2 YNNKEL (reference sequence). The CDR3 here is CASSQGTGNSPLHF. Here the CDR3 DNA reads TGTGCCAGCAGCCAAGGGACGGGGAATTCACCCCTCCACTTT.

This chain joins TRBV4-3 and TRBJ2-3; a possible D gene is TRBD2 (5 bases). Per germline, CDR1 LGHNA and CDR2 YSLEER. There are 14 residues in the CDR3. The V end was cut by 1 base, the J end by 5 bases, with 10 bases between. CDR3 nucleotide sequence: TGCGCCAGCAGCCAAGTTTTTGAGGGAGATACGCAGTATTTT. Residues: CASSQVFEGDTQYF.

This chain uses TRBV19 with TRBJ2-5; tentatively, D is TRBD1 (6 bases). CDR1 is LNHDA, CDR2 SQIVND, per germline (reference sequence). Trimming pared 0 bases from V and 1 base from J, leaving 12 bases between. The CDR3 contains 16 residues. The CDR3 region has the DNA TGTGCCAGTAGTATAGATATGAGAGGGGGCCAAGAGACCCAGTACTTC. Translation: CASSIDMRGGQETQYF.

This clone was seen repeatedly, ten times or more. The V and J genes are TRBV5-6 and TRBJ1-3; tentative D call: TRBD1 (5 bases). V lost 7 bases, J lost 0 bases, and 11 bases lay in between. There are 14 residues in the CDR3. CDR1 is SGHDT, CDR2 YYEEEE, per germline. DNA of the CDR3: TGTGCCAGCCGGTATAGGGGCTCTGGAAACACCATATATTTT. Protein: CASRYRGSGNTIYF.

The chain uses TRBV11-2 and TRBJ1-1; TRBD1 aligns across 10 bases. Germline CDR1 reads SGHAT; CDR2 reads FQNNGV. CDR3 size: 16 residues. Trimming cost V 6 bases and J 3 bases; bases outside gene matches: 10. CDR3 protein: CASSPTGTGDYTEAFF. The CDR3 DNA sequence: TGTGCCAGCAGTCCAACCGGGACAGGGGATTACACTGAAGCTTTCTTT.

This clone was seen once. The rearrangement joins TRBV30 to TRBJ2-5; D is possibly TRBD1 (7 bases). Trimming left V 1 base short and J 9 bases short, with 24 bases between. The CDR3 has 16 amino acids. Germline V gives CDR1 GTSNPN, CDR2 SVGIG (reference sequence). For the CDR3, the DNA is TGTGCCTGGAGTGCATCTCCCGCAGGGGGTGGAGGGGCCCAGTACTTC. This sequence encodes CAWSASPAGGGGAQYF. Using reference TRBV30 and TRBJ2-5 for the parts outside the CDR3, the full variable domain is SQTIHQWPATLVQPVGSPLSLECTVEGTSNPNLYWYRQAAGRGLQLLFYSVGIGQISSEVPQNLSASRPQDRQFILSSKKLLLSDSGFYLCAWSASPAGGGGAQYFGPGTRLLVL.

This clone has only a few counts. The genes are TRBV7-9 and TRBJ2-5; perhaps TRBD1 as D (8 bases). Germline CDR1 SEHNR, CDR2 FQNEAQ (reference sequence). CDR3 length: 12 amino acids. V was trimmed by 7 bases and J by 5 bases, leaving 11 bases between them. DNA of the CDR3: TGTGCCAGCAAACAGGGGGGGGAGACCCAGTACTTC. Translated: CASKQGGETQYF.

V and J are TRBV7-2 and TRBJ2-3; D unclear. V was trimmed by 3 bases and J by 6 bases, leaving 10 bases between them. CDR3 length: 13 residues. Per germline, CDR1 SGHTA and CDR2 FQGNSA. The CDR3 DNA reads as TGTGCCAGCAGCTTGGCCCGCCAGGATACGCAGTATTTT. Protein product: CASSLARQDTQYF.

This chain connects TRBV30 to TRBJ1-2, with D tentatively TRBD1 (5 bases). CDR1 is GTSNPN and CDR2 is SVGIG in the germline V gene (reference sequence). With 2 bases removed from V and 8 bases from J, the gap between germline ends came to 24 bases. The length of the CDR3 is 16 residues. The chain's CDR3 is CAWSPYLGHPYQGYTF. As DNA, the CDR3 is TGTGCCTGGAGTCCCTACCTTGGACACCCGTATCAAGGCTACACCTTC.

The rearrangement uses TRBV5-1 and TRBJ1-6; D is ambiguous. Germline assignment: CDR1 SGHRS and CDR2 YFSETQ. The CDR3 totals 15 residues. Trimming pared 4 bases from V and 4 bases from J, leaving 12 bases between. The CDR3 nucleotides are TGCGCCAGCAGCAACAAAGAATCGTATAATTCACCCCTCCACTTT. Translated: CASSNKESYNSPLHF.

This rearrangement joins TRBV7-2 to TRBJ2-7, with D possibly matching TRBD2 (5 bases). This CDR3 has 15 residues. V shed 5 bases and J shed 0 bases, with 14 bases lying between them. Germline V lookup: CDR1 SGHTA, CDR2 FQGNSA. CDR3 in amino acids: CASSQRPGFSYEQYF. The CDR3 DNA follows: TGTGCCAGCAGCCAGCGACCGGGATTCTCCTACGAGCAGTACTTC.

The table lists this clone with a count of one. This chain uses TRBV5-1 with TRBJ2-5; possibly TRBD2 for D (7 bases). This CDR3 has 14 residues. Germline-derived CDR1 and CDR2 are SGHRS and YFSETQ. Trimming removed 2 bases at V and 1 base at J, with 9 bases between. The CDR3 DNA reads as TGCGCCAGCAGCTTTGGGGGGGCCCAAGAGACCCAGTACTTC. This translates into CASSFGGAQETQYF.

V and J are TRBV7-2 and TRBJ2-1, with TRBD1 matching 10 bases. This CDR3 contains 14 residues. Per the germline V gene, CDR1 is SGHTA and CDR2 is FQGNSA. Trimming took 5 bases from V and 5 from J; bases not matched to a gene: 3. This chain's CDR3 is CASSLGQGNNEQFF. In DNA form, the CDR3 reads TGTGCCAGCAGCCTGGGACAGGGGAACAATGAGCAGTTCTTC.

The chain is built from TRBV7-8 and TRBJ2-3, with 9 bases that match TRBD2. This CDR3 spans 16 amino acids. The V and J ends lost 5 bases and 5 bases, in that order; junction bases with no gene match: 11. Per germline, CDR1 SGHVS and CDR2 FQNEAQ. CDR3 DNA sequence: TGTGCCAGCAGCCGAGGGCGGGGGGGCCAGGGAGATACGCAGTATTTT. Its protein is CASSRGRGGQGDTQYF.

The rearrangement uses TRBV5-1 and TRBJ2-1; 10 nucleotides align to TRBD2. The CDR3 runs 15 residues. After removal of 2 bases from V and 8 bases from J, the junction contained 7 bases not matched to a gene. Germline assignment: CDR1 SGHRS and CDR2 YFSETQ. The CDR3 region is CASSLLSGGPYEQFF. CDR3 DNA sequence: TGCGCCAGCAGCTTACTTAGCGGGGGGCCATATGAGCAGTTCTTC.

CDR3 amino acids: CSVDPSGGTDTQYF. DNA of the CDR3: TGCAGCGTTGATCCCAGCGGGGGCACAGATACGCAGTATTTT. The chain has TRBV29-1 and TRBJ2-3, with TRBD2 identical over 7 bases. V lost 3 bases and J lost 1; bases outside the gene matches: 4. Looked up from germline, CDR1 is SQVTM and CDR2 is ANQGSEA. The CDR3 has 14 residues.

The V and J genes are TRBV7-9 and TRBJ2-3, with D unresolved. Trimming stripped 7 bases from V and 8 bases from J, with 10 bases between. Germline CDR1 is SEHNR and CDR2 is FQNEAQ (reference sequence). This CDR3 contains 11 residues. This CDR3 is CASNEAGTQYF. In DNA, the CDR3 is TGTGCCAGCAATGAAGCAGGTACGCAGTATTTT.

The chain uses TRBV6-5 and TRBJ2-7, with TRBD2 identical over 7 bases. The CDR3 loop spans 16 amino acids. Germline V gene data show CDR1 as MNHEY and CDR2 as SVGAGI. With 0 bases clipped from V and 2 bases from J, the junction kept 7 bases outside the gene matches. CDR3 sequence: CASSYSAAGDTYEQYF. CDR3 DNA: TGTGCCAGCAGTTACTCCGCTGCGGGGGATACCTACGAGCAGTACTTC.

The chain recombines TRBV12-1 with TRBJ1-2; the table's D call of TRBD1 was not tested on the DNA. TRBV12-1 is a pseudogene segment. This CDR3 region has 16 residues. The CDR3, as DNA: TGTGCCAGCAGTCTTTCTCGACAGGATCTCTACTATGGCTACACCTTC. Encoded protein: CASSLSRQDLYYGYTF.

This chain connects TRBV12-5 to TRBJ1-1; D gene uncertain. Germline CDR1 and CDR2: LGHNT and FRNRAP. CDR3 length equals 11 residues. Trimming removed 6 bases from V and 2 bases from J, with 4 bases in between. DNA of the CDR3: TGTGCTAGTGGCCGTAACACTGAAGCTTTCTTT. Translating gives CASGRNTEAFF.

The chain carries TRBV27 and TRBJ1-1; no definite D call. The CDR3 has 13 amino acids. V shed 5 bases and J shed 3 bases, with 10 bases lying between them. Germline V gene sequence: CDR1 MNHEY, CDR2 SMNVEV (reference sequence). The CDR3 bases are TGTGCCAGCAGTCGGACGGAGGACACTGAAGCTTTCTTT. Protein: CASSRTEDTEAFF.

The J gene is TRBJ2-3, the V gene TRBV7-3, with TRBD2 as a possible D gene (6 bases). The CDR3 is 14 residues long. V was trimmed by 5 bases and J by 1 base, leaving 10 bases between them. Germline V gene sequence: CDR1 SGHTA, CDR2 FQGTGA. CDR3 DNA: TGTGCCAGCAGCGCGGGGCTCCGCACAGATACGCAGTATTTT. Its protein is CASSAGLRTDTQYF.

The J gene is TRBJ1-5, the V gene TRBV24-1, with TRBD1 matching over 9 bases. The ends lost 3 bases at V and 4 bases at J; junction bases unmatched: 3. Per the germline V gene, CDR1 is KGHDR and CDR2 is SFDVKD. This CDR3 is 15 amino acids long. CDR3 loop: CATSDGGTGNQPQHF. The CDR3 coding sequence is TGTGCCACCAGTGATGGTGGGACAGGGAATCAGCCCCAGCATTTT.

The chain is built from TRBV6-5 and TRBJ1-1; D call uncertain. The CDR3 runs 16 residues. The V end was cut by 1 base, the J end by 4 bases, with 16 bases between. Germline V gene lookup returns CDR1 MNHEY and CDR2 SVGAGI. The chain's CDR3 is CASSYYIIAHGTEAFF. The CDR3 DNA sequence: TGTGCCAGCAGTTACTACATAATCGCCCATGGCACTGAAGCTTTCTTT.

The chain has TRBV30 and TRBJ1-4, with 10 nucleotides matching TRBD1. The CDR3 totals 14 residues. The germline gives CDR1 GTSNPN, CDR2 SVGIG (reference sequence). The junction had 5 bases not matched to a gene; V was cut back by 2 bases and J by 8 bases. The CDR3 bases are TGTGCCTGGAGTCGGACAGGGGGTGACGAAAAACTGTTTTTT. This codes for CAWSRTGGDEKLFF. Complete variable domain (other parts from reference TRBV30 and TRBJ1-4): SQTIHQWPATLVQPVGSPLSLECTVEGTSNPNLYWYRQAAGRGLQLLFYSVGIGQISSEVPQNLSASRPQDRQFILSSKKLLLSDSGFYLCAWSRTGGDEKLFFGSGTQLSVL.

In regard to this clone: One end of the junction varies from germline; a read error may be responsible. V is TRBV5-6 and J is TRBJ2-1; 11 nucleotides agree with TRBD2. The CDR3 is 17 residues long. Germline CDR1 SGHDT, CDR2 YYEEEE. The CDR3 is CASSSTQLAGVTMNPLF. CDR3 sequence (DNA): TGTGCCAGCAGCTCTACACAACTAGCGGGGGTGACAATGAACCCCCTCTTC.

The chain employs TRBV10-1 and TRBJ1-6; D possibly corresponds to TRBD1 (5 bases). CDR1 is WNHNN and CDR2 is SYGVQD in the germline V gene (reference sequence). The CDR3 sequence is 12 residues long. V shed 8 bases and J shed 8 bases, with 10 bases lying between them. The CDR3 region has the DNA TGCGCCAGCGGGAGGGGCGATTCACCCCTCCACTTT. It specifies CASGRGDSPLHF.

The chain carries TRBV4-1 and TRBJ2-3, with TRBD2 matching 14 bases. Germline V gives CDR1 MGHRA, CDR2 YSYEKL. V was pared by 5 bases and J by 3 bases, with 4 bases of the junction left unmatched. This CDR3 comprises 16 residues. CDR3 sequence: CASSARTSGGTDTQYF. The DNA of the CDR3 is TGCGCCAGCAGCGCCCGGACTAGCGGGGGGACAGATACGCAGTATTTT.